This T cell receptor (beta chain) was profiled in a study of blood T cell repertoires in COVID-19. The CDR3 consists of 15 residues. Germline CDR1 is SGHTA and CDR2 is FQGNSA. Trimming removed 2 bases from V and 2 bases from J, with 13 bases in between. Only in-frame clones appear in the TCRdb table, and some are missing; sequencing was by immunoSEQ multiplex PCR. The profile shows 65,000 to 90,000 clones, over 60% of them singletons. Sequencing was carried out using peripheral blood. The TCR originated in a man aged 65 to 85 with COVID-19, enrolled during active disease. The chain links TRBV7-2 to TRBJ2-7; D possibly corresponds to TRBD1 (6 bases). CDR3 sequence: CASSLSGTLTYEQYF. The CDR3 DNA reads TGTGCCAGCAGCTTATCTGGGACACTAACCTACGAGCAGTACTTC.